This TCR beta chain is from a study of OX40 agonist ivuxolimab in advanced cancers. Findings of the study overall: Average numbers of expanded clones were greater in CD8+ T cells than in CD4+. With doses of 0.1 to 3.0 mg/kg, CD4+ and CD8+ blood T cells had undergone clonal expansion by week 6.

Method: immunoSEQ multiplex PCR; TCRdb's copy keeps in-frame clones and lacks some. This repertoire shows about 78,000 clones, approximately 90% found once; its top ten account for 2.5% to 3%. At cycle 4 day 1, cycle 7 day 1, and baseline, blood was sampled. Worth noting for this clone: The antigen is unknown.

This CDR3 is built from 14 residues. Germline CDR1 and CDR2: ENHRY and SYGVKD. This clonotype was obtained from an adult with an advanced solid tumor such as melanoma, head and neck, liver or kidney cancer. The sequencing used CD4+ or CD8+ T cells sorted from blood, collected in a trial of the OX40 agonist ivuxolimab. The chain joins TRBV10-3 to TRBJ2-5, with TRBD1 matching 10 bases. The DNA end is more similar to TRBJ2-7, so the J call may be wrong. The CDR3 DNA follows: TGTGCCATCAGGGGACAGGGGACCCCCTACGAGCAGTACTTC. The encoded protein is CAIRGQGTPYEQYF.